Here is one T cell receptor (beta chain) with its context. This clonotype was detected a few times. This receptor's antigen is unknown. The record has no base qualities; no much larger clone is one base away. The data are from a study of identical twins (dated by TCRdb to about 2016). Notes on the research overall: TCR alpha and beta repertoires from monozygotic twins, unrelated adults of various ages and cord blood were deep-sequenced to test whether fetal clonotypes persist. To rule out contamination, replicate twin experiments were performed at different times with different library preparation protocols.

Summary of the overall study and its limitations: Fewer insertions were carried by abundant cord blood beta clonotypes; a weaker similar trend was observed in young adult naive repertoires, while no such trend was observed in memory repertoires. Because the same donors could not be followed over many years, conclusions were based on cross-sectional statistical analysis. A weaker excess of twin sharing was found in beta out-of-frame sequences because the signal-to-noise ratio was lowered by fewer shared sequences. Invariant T cells such as MAIT and iNKT could partly confound zero-insertion analyses, although diverse VJ usage argued against such confounding for most clonotypes. In monozygotic twins, out-of-frame TCR alpha sharing was systematically underestimated by recombination models, although the models agreed with sharing between unrelated individuals. Compared with coincidental sharing between unrelated individuals, an excess of low generation-probability sequences was observed among out-of-frame TCR alpha sequences shared between twins.

Only healthy Caucasian donors were included. The twin cohort comprised three pairs of female monozygotic twins, all aged roughly 18 to 30 years. CD4+ and CD8+ T cell populations were isolated with positive isolation kits from Invitrogen. The library was built by means of 5' RACE. The sequencing machine was an Illumina HiSeq 2000. Template switching added a universal primer binding site, and the final cDNA carried a unique molecular identifier that allowed TCR cDNA molecules to be counted accurately. Specific primers in the conserved constant-segment region were used to synthesize first-strand cDNA for TCR alpha and beta chains. To control for contamination, every cDNA library carried two barcodes: a SMART-Mk sample barcode plus Illumina barcodes. Two successive PCR steps introduced TruSeq adapter sequences along with Illumina sample barcodes. The TCR alpha and beta cDNA libraries were sequenced on the Illumina HiSeq platform using custom primers. In the authors' own workflow: MiGEC was used to process raw reads and extract unique molecular identifiers, and MiXCR was used to find CDR3 positions. For each individual, recombination models were inferred using an EM algorithm with the repgenHMM and IGoR tools. The tcR package in R was used for shared clonotype analysis, with sharing normalized by the product of cloneset sizes. To study raw recombination without the effects of thymic and clonal selection, out-of-frame nonproductive sequences were analyzed. The public sequencing data were trimmed at Q25 with fastp and processed into clonotypes with MiXCR by TCRdb, which kept only in-frame beta chains. Each entry is one CDR3 protein sequence, shown with its most common DNA and genes. The V and J calls, along with clone size, are taken from TCRdb and not from the paper's own processing. Within this sample are roughly 190,000 distinct CDR3 sequences, with less than 20% of them counted one time only. The leading ten clones occupy roughly two fifths of the sample.

The germline V gene yields KGHDR for CDR1 and SFDVKD for CDR2. CDR3 length: 15 amino acids, cysteine to phenylalanine. Only the CDR3 portion is preserved as DNA: 45 bases, with reading frame beginning at the first base. V trim: 7 bases; J trim: 3 bases; unmatched bases: 5. The same data also contributed to another study, on T cells expressing NK-cell markers. As the second paper documents: TCR beta-chain repertoires were profiled in sorted CD3+CD56+NKG2C+, CD3+CD56+NKG2C- and CD3+CD56-NKG2C+ T-cell subsets from seven or eight donors. Among the eight sequenced donors, seven were HCMV-seropositive and one was HCMV-seronegative. In several experiments an anti-gammadeltaTCR antibody was added to restrict sorting to alphabetaTCR-expressing T cells. In six donors, the dominant CD3+CD56+NKG2C+ clonotypes were among the top 10 CD8+ clonotypes and accounted for roughly 1.0-7.5% of CD8+ T cells. Those dominant clonotypes were again the most abundant among CD3+CD56-NKG2C+ cells in a handful of donors, at 28.3-60.1%. Whether the expanded NKG2C-expressing T cell clones were specific for HCMV antigens was left unclear. All eight donors whose samples were sequenced were randomly selected healthy volunteers, three of them men and five women. HCMV-specific IgG was detected in serum with a commercial ELISA kit to determine HCMV serostatus. MIGEC was used to demultiplex reads and group reads by UMI, and MiTCR was used to assemble and quantify clonotypes. To exclude erroneous sequences, any TCR cDNA sequence not supported by at least two reads was discarded. The tcR package was used for downstream repertoire analysis, with clonotypes matched between fractions based on CDR3 nucleotide sequence plus V segment. VDJmatch was used to annotate antigen specificity against VDJdb, with one amino acid substitution allowed in CDR3.

The rearranged chain carries TRBV24-1 and TRBJ2-2; 9 central nucleotides agree with TRBD1. This receptor was identified in a woman between 18 and 30 years old in good health. Sequencing input: CD8+ T cells sorted from blood. CDR3 loop: CATSPRTGDTGELFF. The base sequence is TGTGCCACCAGCCCCCGGACAGGGGACACCGGGGAGCTGTTTTTT.